These T cell receptor beta chains were read from a single sample in a study of tumor-infiltrating lymphocytes in primary liver carcinoma. TCRdb recomputed calls from the multiplex PCR reads with MiXCR, one row per CDR3 protein. The sample lists roughly 91,000 distinct CDR3 sequences, 55% to 70% occurring once. Sequencing used liver tumor tissue from sampling region 5. Source of these receptors: a woman aged 55 to 70 with primary liver carcinoma and hepatitis B virus infection. CDR3s include the opening cysteine and the closing phenylalanine or tryptophan.

V	length	J	CDR3
TRBV11-2	14	TRBJ1-1	CTSSFSTYKGRAFF
TRBV5-1	15	TRBJ2-3	CASGTTGASTDTQYF
TRBV6-5	13	TRBJ2-5	CVSSYRLQETQYF
TRBV19	17	TRBJ2-1	CASGDSGSPLSYNEQFF
TRBV7-8	16	TRBJ1-3	CASSLRGGLSGNTIYF
TRBV5-1	15	TRBJ1-4	CASSARRGRYEKLFF
TRBV6-2/TRBV6-3	13	TRBJ1-5	CASSRSLRQPQHF
TRBV12-3/TRBV12-4	14	TRBJ1-6	CASRVTGEGSPLHF
TRBV11-2	14	TRBJ2-7	CASRSDGTVIEQYF
TRBV11-3	13	TRBJ1-1	CACSLGGNTEVFF
TRBV2	11	TRBJ2-3	CASMEGDTQYF
TRBV6-5	13	TRBJ1-2	CAVSTGRHYCYTF
TRBV7-3	15	TRBJ2-2	CASSPQAAQTGELFF